Below, 28 T cell receptor beta chains from the same sample are listed, as sequenced in a study of cytomegalovirus exposure and HLA in healthy donors (dated by TCRdb to about 2017). Preparation of the library involved the immunoSEQ multiplex PCR assay. For the multiplex PCR, a mixture combining 60 forward primers for TCR Vbeta segments and 13 reverse primers for TCR Jbeta segments was used. Entries here come from immuneACCESS through TCRdb and include only in-frame sequences with V and J called. Some clones fail to appear in such tables; in the studies checked, an unresolved V gene covers under half of the shortfall, and the cause of the remainder is unknown. Here the sample has 46,000 or so clones; around 58% occur a single time. Of the sample, about 11% is held by the ten largest clones. Sequenced input: PBMCs. All receptors come from a man in his 60s in good health and CMV-seropositive.

The chain recombines TRBV7-2 with TRBJ1-5; D is possibly TRBD1 (5 bases). V lost 2 bases and J 1 base, leaving 6 bases between the germline ends. The CDR3 runs 14 residues. Germline CDR1 SGHTA, CDR2 FQGNSA. CDR3 DNA sequence: TGTGCCAGCAGCTTAAAGGGGAGCAATCAGCCCCAGCATTTT. Translation: CASSLKGSNQPQHF.

About this clone: An end of the junction does not agree with germline; a read error may underlie this. The genes are TRBV7-9 and TRBJ2-7; perhaps TRBD1 as D (6 bases). Germline V gene lookup returns CDR1 SEHNR and CDR2 FQNEAQ (reference sequence). The CDR3 is made up of 12 amino acids. The DNA of the CDR3 is TGTTCCAGCAGCACAGGGAGTTGGGAGCAGTACTTC. This encodes CSSSTGSWEQYF.

The CDR3 protein is CSARRRETQYF. Here the CDR3 DNA reads TGCAGTGCTAGAAGGAGGGAGACCCAGTACTTC. V usage is TRBV20-1 and J usage is TRBJ2-5, with D possibly matching TRBD2 (5 bases). Germline V gene data show CDR1 as DFQATT and CDR2 as SNEGSKA (reference sequence). V dropped 2 bases and J dropped 5 bases, with 6 bases sitting between them. This CDR3 is built from 11 residues.

The CDR3 coding sequence is TGTGCCGGTCAGACTGCAACTAATGAAAAACTGTTTTTT. Translation gives CAGQTATNEKLFF. The V gene is TRBV28, the J gene TRBJ1-4; D unclear. V lost 11 bases, J lost 0 bases, and 10 bases lay in between. CDR1 and CDR2 (germline): MDHEN, SYDVKM. The CDR3 spans 13 residues.

The chain recombines TRBV5-6 with TRBJ2-7; D not certain. CDR1 is SGHDT and CDR2 is YYEEEE in the germline V gene. Trimming cost V 3 bases and J 2 bases, with 15 bases left between them. The CDR3 runs 15 residues. In DNA, the CDR3 is TGTGCCAGCAGCTCCAGTCTCCTTCTGGCCTACGAGCAGTACTTC. It encodes CASSSSLLLAYEQYF.

V usage is TRBV7-2 and J usage is TRBJ2-5, with a weak D call TRBD2 (5 bases). CDR1 is SGHTA and CDR2 is FQGNSA in the germline V gene. This CDR3 has 16 amino acids. Between the trimmed V and J ends, which lost 5 bases and 2 bases, there was a span of 18 bases. Here the CDR3 reads CASSHRAVAPQETQYF. The CDR3 DNA is TGTGCCAGCAGCCACCGAGCGGTAGCCCCACAAGAGACCCAGTACTTC. Full variable domain (missing parts from reference TRBV7-2 and TRBJ2-5): GAGVSQSPSNKVTEKGKDVELRCDPISGHTALYWYRQSLGQGLEFLIYFQGNSAPDKSGLPSDRFSAERTGGSVSTLTIQRTQQEDSAVYLCASSHRAVAPQETQYFGPGTRLLVL.

This clone was observed a handful of times. This chain joins TRBV27 and TRBJ1-2; D gene unclear. Germline lookup yields CDR1 MNHEY and CDR2 SMNVEV (reference sequence). The CDR3 runs to 14 residues. Between the trimmed V and J ends, which lost 9 bases and 4 bases, there was a span of 18 bases. The CDR3 sequence is CASWEAGSPYGYTF. As DNA, the CDR3 is TGTGCCAGTTGGGAGGCAGGATCCCCCTATGGCTACACCTTC.

The CDR3 loop reads CASSQEGSGRASAKNIQYF. The CDR3 coding sequence is TGCGCCAGCAGCCAAGAGGGGAGCGGGAGGGCCTCTGCCAAAAACATTCAGTACTTC. The chain recombines TRBV4-3 with TRBJ2-4; 10 bases agree with TRBD2. Germline values: CDR1 LGHNA, CDR2 YSLEER. This CDR3 has 19 residues. V gave up 0 bases and J gave up 1 base; unmatched junction bases: 9.

The chain couples TRBV4-3 to TRBJ2-3; 7 bases agree with TRBD1. The ends lost 4 bases at V and 3 bases at J; junction bases unmatched: 13. The CDR3 is made up of 17 amino acids. Germline assignment: CDR1 LGHNA and CDR2 YSLEER. The DNA of the CDR3 is TGCGCCAGCAGCCGGAAGAATATTGTCAGGGGGACAGATACGCAGTATTTT. Encoded protein: CASSRKNIVRGTDTQYF.

This rearrangement joins TRBV28 to TRBJ2-7; D is uncertain. Looked up from germline, CDR1 is MDHEN and CDR2 is SYDVKM. The CDR3 loop spans 14 amino acids. V was shortened by 2 bases and J by 5 bases, with 13 bases between the two germline ends. CDR3 nucleotides: TGTGCCAGCAGTTTACTTCCGGAGTGGGACGAGCAGTACTTC. It yields the protein CASSLLPEWDEQYF.

This chain uses TRBV29-1 with TRBJ2-1, with 8 nucleotides matching TRBD2. Trimming at V came to 8 bases and at J to 8 bases, leaving 11 bases not matched to a gene. CDR3 size: 13 residues. The germline gives CDR1 SQVTM, CDR2 ANQGSEA. CDR3 sequence reads: CSFTGLVTDEQFF. In DNA, the CDR3 is TGCAGCTTCACGGGACTAGTAACCGATGAGCAGTTCTTC.

The chain carries TRBV10-1 and TRBJ2-2, with D tentatively TRBD1 (6 bases). Germline loops: CDR1 WNHNN, CDR2 SYGVQD (reference sequence). V was clipped by 0 bases and J by 0 bases, with 8 bases between them. This CDR3 region has 16 residues. The CDR3 DNA reads as TGCGCCAGCAGTGAGTCGGGACAAGCGAACACCGGGGAGCTGTTTTTT. It encodes CASSESGQANTGELFF.

This clone has just a few counts. The chain couples TRBV7-9 to TRBJ2-6, with 8 bases lining up with TRBD1. J gave up 0 bases and V 10 bases, and 8 bases lay outside the gene matches. The CDR3 runs to 16 residues. The V gene's germline CDR1 is SEHNR and CDR2 FQNEAQ (reference sequence). This CDR3 is CAMDRAMGSGANVLTF. The CDR3 DNA sequence: TGTGCCATGGACAGGGCAATGGGCTCTGGGGCCAACGTCCTGACTTTC.

The chain uses TRBV7-9 and TRBJ1-4; 7 bases match TRBD1. Germline-derived CDR1 and CDR2 are SEHNR and FQNEAQ (reference sequence). J lost 8 bases, V lost 4 bases, and 13 bases had no gene match. The CDR3 length is 16 residues. CDR3 coding DNA: TGTGCCAGCAGCTGGACAGGTTTGGGGCCAAGAGAAAAACTGTTTTTT. Its protein product is CASSWTGLGPREKLFF.

The chain recombines TRBV7-9 with TRBJ2-5; D unclear. This CDR3 has 17 residues. The V end was cut by 6 bases, the J end by 1 base, with 21 bases between. Germline-derived CDR1 and CDR2 are SEHNR and FQNEAQ (reference sequence). The CDR3 nucleotides read TGTGCCAGCAGGGCCCAACAGCTGGCCGACACCCAAGAGACCCAGTACTTC. Translating it yields CASRAQQLADTQETQYF.

This clone was seen a few times. V is TRBV28 and J is TRBJ2-5; TRBD1 matches 7 bases. With V trimmed by 2 bases and J by 3 bases, 6 bases remained unmatched. Germline CDR1 and CDR2: MDHEN and SYDVKM. There are 15 residues in the CDR3. In nucleotides, the CDR3 is TGTGCCAGCAGTTTACCTTCCGGGACAGAAGAGACCCAGTACTTC. This sequence encodes CASSLPSGTEETQYF. Based on the CDR3 plus reference TRBV28 and TRBJ2-5, the full variable domain is DVKVTQSSRYLVKRTGEKVFLECVQDMDHENMFWYRQDPGLGLRLIYFSYDVKMKEKGDIPEGYSVSREKKERFSLILESASTNQTSMYLCASSLPSGTEETQYFGPGTRLLVL.

The chain uses TRBV27 and TRBJ2-7, with D perhaps TRBD2 (6 bases). Germline CDR1 MNHEY, CDR2 SMNVEV (reference sequence). CDR3 length: 13 residues. V lost 6 bases and J lost 1, with 10 bases in between. CDR3 nucleotide sequence: TGTGCCAGCAGCTTGGAGGGGTCCTACGAGCAGTACTTC. Its translation: CASSLEGSYEQYF.

The V and J genes are TRBV29-1 and TRBJ2-3; TRBD2 aligns across 12 bases. Germline V gives CDR1 SQVTM, CDR2 ANQGSEA. Trimming cost V 4 bases and J 5 bases; bases outside gene matches: 4. CDR3 length equals 14 residues. CDR3 protein: CSVASGRVLDTQYF. The CDR3 DNA reads TGCAGCGTTGCTAGCGGGAGGGTCTTAGATACGCAGTATTTT.

The V call is TRBV11-2, the J call TRBJ2-5; TRBD2 matches 11 bases. V was clipped by 5 bases and J by 7 bases; unmatched bases: 18. CDR3 size: 18 residues. Per germline, CDR1 SGHAT and CDR2 FQNNGV. CDR3 amino acids: CASSRDGLAGDGSLTQYF. The CDR3 nucleotides are TGTGCCAGCAGCCGCGATGGACTAGCGGGTGATGGGAGTTTGACCCAGTACTTC.

The chain has TRBV7-7 and TRBJ2-3, with 8 positions matching TRBD2. The junction had 14 bases not matched to a gene; V was cut back by 10 bases and J by 5 bases. The CDR3 sequence is 15 residues long. Germline V gene sequence: CDR1 SSHAT, CDR2 FNYEAQ (reference sequence). The CDR3 sequence is CATTGGRPLGDTQYF. The DNA of the CDR3 is TGTGCCACCACGGGGGGGCGGCCCTTGGGAGATACGCAGTATTTT.

As for this clone: The sample holds other DNA sequences that translate to the same CDR3. The V call is TRBV28, the J call TRBJ2-7; unclear D gene. This CDR3 region has 14 residues. V lost 5 bases to trimming and J lost 7 bases, with 18 bases between them. CDR1 MDHEN and CDR2 SYDVKM come from the germline V gene. The CDR3: CASSPNPSYLEQYF. The CDR3 DNA is TGTGCCAGCAGTCCCAACCCTTCCTACCTAGAGCAGTACTTC.

The J gene is TRBJ1-1, the V gene TRBV5-5; D is undetermined. Germline-derived CDR1 and CDR2 are SGHKS and YYEKEE (reference sequence). Between the trimmed V and J ends, which lost 4 bases and 4 bases, there was a span of 20 bases. The CDR3 is 16 residues long. CDR3 in amino acids: CASSRSGPSFSTEAFF. The CDR3 nucleotides read TGTGCCAGCAGCCGATCAGGTCCCTCTTTTAGCACTGAAGCTTTCTTT.

The chain is built from TRBV30 and TRBJ1-1; 8 bases line up with TRBD1. This CDR3 spans 15 amino acids. Per germline, CDR1 GTSNPN and CDR2 SVGIG (reference sequence). Losses at the gene ends were 4 bases for V and 1 base for J; bases not matched to a gene: 8. CDR3 loop: CAWKQAGTGNTEAFF. In DNA, the CDR3 is TGTGCCTGGAAACAAGCCGGGACAGGGAACACTGAAGCTTTCTTT.

This clone has only a few counts. Additional DNA sequences in this sample encode the identical CDR3. The rearrangement joins TRBV4-1 to TRBJ1-1; D remains unclear. The CDR3 has 14 amino acids. Trimming stripped 0 bases from V and 0 bases from J, with 5 bases between. CDR1 and CDR2 from the germline V gene are MGHRA and YSYEKL. CDR3 DNA: TGCGCCAGCAGCCAAGAGAGCCTGAACACTGAAGCTTTCTTT. Translating it yields CASSQESLNTEAFF.

V gene TRBV5-1 combines with J gene TRBJ1-1; D uncertain. V lost 5 bases to trimming and J lost 3 bases, with 8 bases between them. Germline V gene lookup returns CDR1 SGHRS and CDR2 YFSETQ. The CDR3 is made up of 12 amino acids. The CDR3 DNA reads as TGCGCCAGCAGACTAATCGACACTGAAGCTTTCTTT. This translates into CASRLIDTEAFF.

The V gene is TRBV4-3, the J gene TRBJ2-5; 7 bases are shared with TRBD2. Gene TRBJ2-7 matches the end of the DNA better, so the J call may be wrong. Germline V gene lookup returns CDR1 LGHNA and CDR2 YSLEER. This CDR3 has 16 amino acids. CDR3 DNA: TGCGCCAGCAGCCAAGATGGGGGGGGGATTTCGAACGAGCAGTACTTC. Its protein is CASSQDGGGISNEQYF.

The J gene is TRBJ1-2, the V gene TRBV6-5, with TRBD1 matching 7 bases. Germline trimming cut 4 bases from V and 2 bases from J; bases unmatched to any gene: 7. This CDR3 spans 15 amino acids. Germline V gene data show CDR1 as MNHEY and CDR2 as SVGAGI. The CDR3 sequence: CASSSTGRKNYGYTF. The CDR3 bases are TGTGCCAGCAGTTCGACAGGGAGAAAGAACTATGGCTACACCTTC.

This clone was observed a handful of times. CDR3 bases: TGTGCCAGCAGCGTAGGGACAGGCTCGGATACGCAGTATTTT. This encodes CASSVGTGSDTQYF. The rearrangement links TRBV9 to TRBJ2-3; 7 nucleotides align to TRBD1. This CDR3 region has 14 residues. The germline V gene encodes CDR1 SGDLS and CDR2 YYNGEE. With 0 bases clipped from V and 6 bases from J, the junction kept 4 bases outside the gene matches.